This T cell receptor (beta chain) stems from a study of blood T cell repertoires in COVID-19. Produced via immunoSEQ multiplex PCR; TCRdb's table is partial and in-frame only. The sample yields about 310,000 clones, approximately 88% seen once. Cohort 3 recovered donors had two negative PCRs, clearance, or symptom resolution. The receptor's source is a woman between 18 and 29 years old who had recovered from COVID-19. The material sequenced was PBMCs or T cells enriched from blood (not recorded which).

Here the CDR3 DNA reads TGTGCCAGCACCAACCCTGACAGGGTGGACGGCTACACCTTC. Residues: CASTNPDRVDGYTF. V usage is TRBV6-5 and J usage is TRBJ1-2; the match to TRBD1 covers 7 bases. V was clipped by 7 bases and J by 8 bases; unmatched bases: 13. Germline V lookup: CDR1 MNHEY, CDR2 SVGAGI. The CDR3 extends over 14 amino acids.